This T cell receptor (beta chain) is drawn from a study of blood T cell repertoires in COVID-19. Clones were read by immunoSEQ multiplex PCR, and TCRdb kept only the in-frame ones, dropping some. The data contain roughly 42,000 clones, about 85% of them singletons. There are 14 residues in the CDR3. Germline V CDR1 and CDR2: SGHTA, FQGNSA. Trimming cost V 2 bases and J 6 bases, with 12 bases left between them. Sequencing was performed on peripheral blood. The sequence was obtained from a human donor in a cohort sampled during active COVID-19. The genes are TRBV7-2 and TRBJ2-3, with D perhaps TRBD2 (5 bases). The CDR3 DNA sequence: TGTGCCAGCAGCTTACGAGGGTTAGGCGATACGCAGTATTTT. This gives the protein CASSLRGLGDTQYF. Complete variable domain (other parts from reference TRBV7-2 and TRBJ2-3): GAGVSQSPSNKVTEKGKDVELRCDPISGHTALYWYRQSLGQGLEFLIYFQGNSAPDKSGLPSDRFSAERTGGSVSTLTIQRTQQEDSAVYLCASSLRGLGDTQYFGPGTRLTVL.